This T cell receptor beta chain emerged from a study of cytomegalovirus exposure and HLA in healthy donors. General observations from the study: Researchers catalogued around 150 TCR beta chains as cytomegalovirus-associated. TCR beta V segments were, for the most part, productive about 87% or about 30% of the time in an earlier analysis.

Trimming at V came to 4 bases and at J to 1 base, leaving 6 bases not matched to a gene. The CDR3 loop spans 15 amino acids. Germline loops: CDR1 MNHNS, CDR2 SASEGT. Worth noting for this clone: Its antigen is undetermined.

Both 60 Vbeta primers and 13 Jbeta primers went into the PCR. As handled by the study authors: Unique TCR beta chains totaled roughly 81 million in a later count, with roughly 12 million of them shared. Generated by immunoSEQ multiplex PCR, the TCRdb table keeps only in-frame clones and is missing some. V and J calls and clone size are those listed in that table; D and trimming were worked out from the DNA. The repertoire holds some 150,000 clones, with about 70% as singletons. The chain joins TRBV6-1 to TRBJ1-1; 7 bases align to TRBD1. The sequence came from a man aged 18 to 35 in good health and CMV-seronegative. The sample taken for sequencing was PBMCs. CDR3 protein: CASSVPHRGNTEAFF. As DNA, the CDR3 is TGTGCCAGCAGTGTTCCCCACAGGGGGAACACTGAAGCTTTCTTT.